This TCR beta chain emerged from a study of T cell changes during pregnancy in multiple sclerosis. The repertoire was sequenced with immunoSEQ multiplex PCR; TCRdb's copy has only in-frame clones and lacks some. This sample carries about 70,000 clones, about 91% of them seen once, and the ten largest clones take 2% to 2.5%. Germline V gene lookup returns CDR1 MNHNY and CDR2 SVGAGI (reference sequence). The trim removed 6 bases at V and 4 bases at J, leaving 11 bases unmatched. CDR3 length: 15 amino acids. The receptor's source is a female donor with multiple sclerosis, enrolled in a pregnancy study. Sequenced here: peripheral blood, sampled in the first trimester of pregnancy. The rearrangement links TRBV6-6 to TRBJ1-1; 7 nucleotides match TRBD1. CDR3 in DNA: TGTGCCAGCAGGAGGGATCAGGGGGGCATCACTGAAGCTTTCTTT. It is translated as CASRRDQGGITEAFF.